This TCR beta chain was recorded in a study of spatial heterogeneity in lung cancer. Study as a whole: Detected beta-chain sequences consistently exceeded alpha-chain sequences. Unique TCR and UMI combinations averaged more than ten appearances each in raw reads.

Time point of the sample: sample taken at primary tumor resection. Whole RNA, which was extracted from tumor, nontumor lung tissue or frozen PBMC, was sequenced without any cell sorting. TCRdb reprocessed the 5' RACE reads via MiXCR and lists one record per CDR3 protein. Here the sample spans 6,500 to 8,500 distinct CDR3 sequences, approximately 9.7% being singletons. In this sample, this clonotype turned up many times. Unmatched junction bases numbered 0, after V lost 4 bases and J lost 0 bases. Germline V CDR1 and CDR2: SGHTA, FQGTGA. The CDR3 is 15 amino acids. This receptor was obtained from a male donor with early-stage non-small cell lung cancer. The chain couples TRBV7-3 to TRBJ2-2; 9 nucleotides align to TRBD1. This specimen consisted of normal lung tissue next to the tumor, obtained at surgery. The CDR3 DNA sequence: TGTGCCAGCAGCTGGGACAGGGCGAACACCGGGGAGCTGTTTTTT. This codes for CASSWDRANTGELFF.